Following are 7 T cell receptor beta chains from one sample sequenced in a study of Ad26.COV2.S vaccination and SARS-CoV-2 variants. This table comes from immunoSEQ multiplex PCR, and its TCRdb copy is limited to in-frame clones, with some not included. The data contain some 480,000 clones, roughly nine tenths of them singletons. Indicated treatment: roughly 20 received Ad26.COV2.S at low or high dose, single or two shots; 5 received placebo; per-sample allocation not given. Following the first vaccine or placebo injection, samples were taken on day 63. This specimen consisted of peripheral blood, obtained in a trial of Ad26.COV2.S vaccine versus placebo. The receptors were gathered from a person aged 18-60 years who received the Ad26.COV2.S COVID-19 vaccine or a placebo.

This chain connects TRBV6-6 to TRBJ2-3; the D is unclear. V lost 4 bases to trimming and J lost 5 bases, with 10 bases between them. The CDR3 is 13 amino acids. Per the germline V gene, CDR1 is MNHNY and CDR2 is SVGAGI (reference sequence). The CDR3 reads CASSSPLVDTQYF. CDR3 coding DNA: TGTGCCAGCAGTTCCCCTCTGGTAGATACGCAGTATTTT.

The chain uses TRBV7-8 and TRBJ2-7; D is possibly TRBD1 (6 bases). The CDR3 consists of 15 residues. Trimming left V 4 bases short and J 2 bases short, with 15 bases between. Per the germline V gene, CDR1 is SGHVS and CDR2 is FQNEAQ. The CDR3 bases are TGTGCCAGCAGCTCCCGCACAGGGTTCCCCTACGAGCAGTACTTC. Its translation: CASSSRTGFPYEQYF. Based on the CDR3 plus reference TRBV7-8 and TRBJ2-7, the full variable domain is GAGVSQSPRYKVAKRGQDVALRCDPISGHVSLFWYQQALGQGPEFLTYFQNEAQLDKSGLPSDRFFAERPEGSVSTLKIQRTQQEDSAVYLCASSSRTGFPYEQYFGPGTRLTVT.

The chain combines TRBV7-3 with TRBJ1-1; no firm D call. With 1 base removed from V and 6 bases from J, the gap between germline ends came to 15 bases. Germline V CDR1 and CDR2: SGHTA, FQGTGA. The CDR3 spans 15 residues. The CDR3 protein is CASSLSGAGVAEAFF. For the CDR3, the DNA is TGTGCCAGCAGCTTAAGCGGAGCTGGAGTCGCTGAAGCTTTCTTT.

The rearrangement joins TRBV7-6 to TRBJ2-7; 8 bases are shared with TRBD1. Germline trimming cut 4 bases from V and 7 bases from J; bases unmatched to any gene: 12. In germline, CDR1 is SGHVS, CDR2 FNYEAQ. The CDR3 loop spans 15 amino acids. CDR3 protein: CASSSTRTGGEEQYF. Written as DNA, the CDR3 is TGTGCCAGCAGCTCCACGAGAACAGGGGGAGAGGAGCAGTACTTC.

The chain employs TRBV10-3 and TRBJ1-2; D not certain. CDR3 size: 13 residues. V was trimmed by 6 bases and J by 6 bases, leaving 14 bases between them. The germline V gene encodes CDR1 ENHRY and CDR2 SYGVKD. CDR3 loop: CAISLSGWDGYTF. CDR3 nucleotide sequence: TGTGCCATCAGCCTCTCGGGGTGGGATGGCTACACCTTC.

V and J are TRBV30 and TRBJ1-5; D unclear. Trimming pared 2 bases from V and 3 bases from J, leaving 11 bases between. This CDR3 comprises 14 residues. Germline V gene lookup returns CDR1 GTSNPN and CDR2 SVGIG (reference sequence). The CDR3 coding sequence is TGTGCCTGGAGTCGTGGGAGTCCCAATCAGCCCCAGCATTTT. Translating it yields CAWSRGSPNQPQHF.

The CDR3 DNA reads as TGTGCCAGCAGCCAAGATTCAGGGCGGTTGTATGGCTACACCTTC. Protein product: CASSQDSGRLYGYTF. The V gene is TRBV14, the J gene TRBJ1-2; D perhaps matches TRBD1 (5 bases). Germline V gene lookup returns CDR1 SGHDN and CDR2 FVKESK. This CDR3 comprises 15 residues. V was pared by 0 bases and J by 5 bases, with 13 bases between.